This T cell receptor beta chain derives from a study of blood T cell repertoires in COVID-19. Turning to the study itself: Whether acute or convalescent, the COVID-19 samples came from the United States, Italy and Spain. PBMCs, B-cell-depleted T cells, or T cells provided the cDNA or gDNA that made up the material.

This CDR3 is 12 amino acids long. The V gene's germline CDR1 is SGHNT and CDR2 YENEEA. The germline V and J ends were trimmed by 2 bases and 8 bases, with 9 bases remaining between them. Per the original methods: The authors estimated nucleated cell counts from reference gene primer amplification. Using immunoSEQ multiplex PCR, the repertoire was profiled, and TCRdb retains in-frame clones only, with some absent. V and J calls and clone size are copied from that table; D and trimming were computed from the DNA. The sample lists 75,000 to 90,000 clones, about 78% occurring once. Enrolled during active infection, Seattle patients were then followed longitudinally.

The receptor was isolated from a man in his sixties with COVID-19, enrolled during active disease. Sequencing was performed on peripheral blood. V and J are TRBV11-3 and TRBJ1-1; tentative D call: TRBD1 (6 bases). This chain's CDR3 is CASSLKGQEAFF. CDR3 coding DNA: TGTGCCAGCAGCTTAAAGGGACAAGAAGCTTTCTTT.